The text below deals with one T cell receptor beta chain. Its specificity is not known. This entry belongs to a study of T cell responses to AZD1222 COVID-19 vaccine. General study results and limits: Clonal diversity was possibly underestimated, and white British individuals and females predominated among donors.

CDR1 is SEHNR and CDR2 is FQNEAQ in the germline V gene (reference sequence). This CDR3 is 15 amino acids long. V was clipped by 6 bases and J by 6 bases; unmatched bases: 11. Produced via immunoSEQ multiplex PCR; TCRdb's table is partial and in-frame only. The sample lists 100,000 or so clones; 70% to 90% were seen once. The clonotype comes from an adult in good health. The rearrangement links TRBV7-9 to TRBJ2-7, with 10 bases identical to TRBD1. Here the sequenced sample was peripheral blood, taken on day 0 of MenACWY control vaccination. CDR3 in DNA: TGTGCCAGCAGTTTTACAACCGGGACAGGGGCCGAGCAGTACTTC. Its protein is CASSFTTGTGAEQYF.